The clone carrying this T cell receptor (beta chain) came up once. The antigen remains unidentified. This entry is derived from a study of CD8+CD57+ T cells in acquired aplastic anemia. Study-wide findings and caveats: Found in both controls and patients were approximately 30 CD8+ CDR3 sequences.

Germline V gene lookup returns CDR1 SGHVS and CDR2 FNYEAQ. The CDR3 has 16 amino acids. Genomic DNA constituted the template upon which TCR beta VDJ and CDR3 profiling was performed. TCRdb ran MiXCR on the reads and lists one entry per CDR3 protein. This table holds 150,000 to 200,000 distinct CDR3 sequences, around 60% found once. The rearrangement links TRBV7-6 to TRBJ2-7, with 10 bases that match TRBD2. The assigned J gene may be wrong: the sequence end matches TRBJ2-5 better. The sample taken for sequencing was sorted CD4+, CD8+, or CD8+CD57+ T cells (not recorded which) from PBMCs. This TCR derives from a human donor in good health. CDR3 region: CASSLDASGGSETQYF. The CDR3 region has the DNA TGTGCCAGCAGCTTAGACGCTAGCGGGGGATCGGAGACCCAGTACTTC.